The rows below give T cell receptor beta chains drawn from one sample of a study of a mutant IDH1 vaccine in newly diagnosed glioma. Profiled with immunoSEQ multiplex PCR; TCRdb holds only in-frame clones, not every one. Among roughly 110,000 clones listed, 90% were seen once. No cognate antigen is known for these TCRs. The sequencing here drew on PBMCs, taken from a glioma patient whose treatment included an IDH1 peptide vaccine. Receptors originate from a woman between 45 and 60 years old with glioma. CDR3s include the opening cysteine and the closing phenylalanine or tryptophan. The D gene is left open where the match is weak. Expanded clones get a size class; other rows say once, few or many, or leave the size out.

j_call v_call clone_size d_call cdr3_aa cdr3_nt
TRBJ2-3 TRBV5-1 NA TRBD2 CASSLGLAGGADTQYF TGCGCCAGCAGCTTGGGGCTAGCGGGAGGGGCAGATACGCAGTATTTT
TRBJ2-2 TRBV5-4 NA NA CASSRPADTGELFF TGTGCCAGCAGCAGGCCGGCGGACACCGGGGAGCTGTTTTTT
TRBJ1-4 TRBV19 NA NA CASSIGGPANEKLFF TGTGCCAGTAGTATCGGGGGGCCGGCTAATGAAAAACTGTTTTTT
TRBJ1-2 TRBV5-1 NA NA CASSLESPNYGYTF TGCGCCAGCAGTTTGGAGAGTCCTAACTATGGCTACACCTTC
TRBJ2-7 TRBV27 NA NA CASSKMRGSYEQYF TGTGCCAGCTCAAAAATGAGGGGATCCTACGAGCAGTACTTC
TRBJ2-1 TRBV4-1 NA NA CASSQDRDRYNEQFF TGCGCCAGCAGCCAGGACCGGGACCGATACAATGAGCAGTTCTTC
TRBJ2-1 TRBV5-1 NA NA CASTPRVGASYNEQFF TGCGCCAGCACTCCTCGTGTGGGAGCGAGCTACAATGAGCAGTTCTTC
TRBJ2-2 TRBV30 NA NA CAWSVGGVVGELFF TGTGCCTGGAGTGTAGGGGGAGTTGTCGGGGAGCTGTTTTTT
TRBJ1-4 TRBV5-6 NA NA CASSFQGTNEKLFF TGTGCCAGCAGCTTTCAAGGAACTAATGAAAAACTGTTTTTT
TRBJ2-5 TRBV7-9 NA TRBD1 CASSLDHTGGRETQYF TGTGCCAGCAGCTTAGATCATACAGGGGGCCGGGAGACCCAGTACTTC
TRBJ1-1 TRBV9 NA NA CASSVNAMNTEAFF TGTGCCAGCAGCGTAAACGCCATGAACACTGAAGCTTTCTTT
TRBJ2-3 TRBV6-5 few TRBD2 CASSSSGREEDTQYF TGTGCCAGCAGCTCCAGCGGGAGGGAGGAAGATACGCAGTATTTT
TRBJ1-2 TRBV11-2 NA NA CASSSGYGYTF TGTGCCAGCAGCTCCGGCTATGGCTACACCTTC
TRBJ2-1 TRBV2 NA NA CASRVLNHEQFF TGTGCCAGCAGGGTTCTTAACCATGAGCAGTTCTTC
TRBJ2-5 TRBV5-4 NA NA CASSPDSYQETQYF TGTGCCAGCAGCCCGGACAGCTACCAAGAGACCCAGTACTTC
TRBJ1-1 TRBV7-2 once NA CASSFGGNMNTEAFF TGTGCCAGCAGCTTCGGAGGTAACATGAACACTGAAGCTTTCTTT
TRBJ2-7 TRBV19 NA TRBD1 CASSMGTGLSYEQYF TGTGCCAGTAGTATGGGGACAGGGTTATCCTACGAGCAGTACTTC
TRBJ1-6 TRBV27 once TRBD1 CASSGQGPSSYNSPLHF TGTGCCAGCTCCGGACAGGGCCCGAGCTCCTATAATTCACCCCTCCACTTT
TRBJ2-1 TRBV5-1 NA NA CASSLVVDYNEQFF TGCGCCAGCAGCTTGGTGGTAGACTACAATGAGCAGTTCTTC
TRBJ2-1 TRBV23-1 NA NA CASSQSARGVNEQFF TGCGCCAGCAGTCAATCGGCCCGAGGAGTAAATGAGCAGTTCTTC
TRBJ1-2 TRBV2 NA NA CASSAWGYNYGYTF TGTGCCAGCAGTGCGTGGGGGTATAACTATGGCTACACCTTC
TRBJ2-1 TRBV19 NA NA CATRGVSDNEQFF TGTGCCACCCGTGGAGTCTCCGACAATGAGCAGTTCTTC